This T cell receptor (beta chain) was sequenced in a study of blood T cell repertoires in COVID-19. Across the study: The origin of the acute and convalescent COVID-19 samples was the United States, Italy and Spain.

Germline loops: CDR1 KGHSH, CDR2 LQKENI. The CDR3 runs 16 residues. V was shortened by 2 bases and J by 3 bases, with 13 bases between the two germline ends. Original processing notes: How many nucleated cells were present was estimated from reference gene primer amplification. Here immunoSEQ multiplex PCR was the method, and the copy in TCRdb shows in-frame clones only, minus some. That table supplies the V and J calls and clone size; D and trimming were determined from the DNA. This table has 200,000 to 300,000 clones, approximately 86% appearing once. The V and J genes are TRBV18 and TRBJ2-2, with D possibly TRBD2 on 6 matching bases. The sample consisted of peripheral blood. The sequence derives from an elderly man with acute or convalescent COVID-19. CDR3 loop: CASSPFFGGYTGELFF. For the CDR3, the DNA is TGTGCCAGCTCACCATTCTTCGGGGGTTACACCGGGGAGCTGTTTTTT. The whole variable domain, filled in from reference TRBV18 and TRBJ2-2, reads NAGVMQNPRHLVRRRGQEARLRCSPMKGHSHVYWYRQLPEEGLKFMVYLQKENIIDESGMPKERFSAEFPKEGPSILRIQQVVRGDSAAYFCASSPFFGGYTGELFFGEGSRLTVL.